Shown below are 9 T cell receptor beta chains from a single sample sequenced in a study of OX40 agonist ivuxolimab in advanced cancers. This table comes from immunoSEQ multiplex PCR, and its TCRdb copy is limited to in-frame clones, with some not included. The sample yields about 50,000 clones, roughly nine tenths seen once. The material was CD4+ or CD8+ T cells sorted from blood, obtained in a trial of the OX40 agonist ivuxolimab. These TCRs come from an adult with an advanced solid tumor such as melanoma, head and neck, liver or kidney cancer.

V and J are TRBV2 and TRBJ2-7, with TRBD2 matching 10 bases. Germline CDR1 reads SNHLY; CDR2 reads FYNNEI. The junction had 8 bases not matched to a gene; V was cut back by 4 bases and J by 2 bases. CDR3 length equals 16 residues. The CDR3 here is CASSAWTSGKAYEQYF. The CDR3 DNA sequence: TGTGCCAGCAGTGCATGGACTAGCGGAAAAGCCTACGAGCAGTACTTC.

The table lists this clone with a count of one. V and J are TRBV6-6 and TRBJ1-1; D remains unclear. Looked up from germline, CDR1 is MNHNY and CDR2 is SVGAGI (reference sequence). The CDR3 length is 14 residues. Trimming removed 0 bases from V and 3 bases from J, with 8 bases in between. CDR3 DNA sequence: TGTGCCAGCAGTTACTCGTCGGAGGACACTGAAGCTTTCTTT. Translated, it gives CASSYSSEDTEAFF.

The chain links TRBV28 to TRBJ2-7; perhaps TRBD2 as D (7 bases). Germline lookup yields CDR1 MDHEN and CDR2 SYDVKM. V lost 8 bases, J lost 0 bases, and 20 bases lay in between. CDR3 length: 16 amino acids. The CDR3 DNA follows: TGTGCCAGCGTATCATCCGGGGGGCTACTCTCCTACGAGCAGTACTTC. Residues: CASVSSGGLLSYEQYF. Supplemented by reference TRBV28 and TRBJ2-7, the full variable domain reads DVKVTQSSRYLVKRTGEKVFLECVQDMDHENMFWYRQDPGLGLRLIYFSYDVKMKEKGDIPEGYSVSREKKERFSLILESASTNQTSMYLCASVSSGGLLSYEQYFGPGTRLTVT.

This chain links TRBV28 with TRBJ2-1; tentatively, D is TRBD1 (5 bases). V was pared by 6 bases and J by 4 bases, with 13 bases between. The CDR3 sequence is 14 residues long. Germline assignment: CDR1 MDHEN and CDR2 SYDVKM. The CDR3 protein is CASSPRGAYNEQFF. Here the CDR3 DNA reads TGTGCCAGCAGCCCCCGTGGGGCTTACAATGAGCAGTTCTTC.

The chain links TRBV19 to TRBJ2-5; 12 nucleotides agree with TRBD2. The CDR3 is 15 residues long. Germline CDR1 LNHDA, CDR2 SQIVND (reference sequence). Trimming took 5 bases from V and 5 from J; bases not matched to a gene: 6. The CDR3 DNA reads TGTGCCAGTAGTGTACTAGCGGGGGGCCAGGAGACCCAGTACTTC. It translates to CASSVLAGGQETQYF. The full variable domain, rest sourced from reference TRBV19 and TRBJ2-5, is DGGITQSPKYLFRKEGQNVTLSCEQNLNHDAMYWYRQDPGQGLRLIYYSQIVNDFQKGDIAEGYSVSREKKESFPLTVTSAQKNPTAFYLCASSVLAGGQETQYFGPGTRLLVL.

The chain uses TRBV5-1 and TRBJ2-5, with 11 bases lining up with TRBD2. This CDR3 is 15 amino acids long. The V gene's germline CDR1 is SGHRS and CDR2 YFSETQ. J gave up 5 bases and V 3 bases, and 6 bases lay outside the gene matches. CDR3 loop: CASSCLAGGHETQYF. CDR3 DNA sequence: TGCGCCAGCAGCTGTCTAGCGGGGGGTCATGAGACCCAGTACTTC.

The chain joins TRBV20-1 to TRBJ2-7; D gene ambiguous. CDR1 and CDR2 from the germline V gene are DFQATT and SNEGSKA (reference sequence). The CDR3 spans 11 residues. Trimming stripped 5 bases from V and 6 bases from J, with 11 bases between. The chain's CDR3 is CSAQVISEQYV. The CDR3 DNA reads as TGCAGTGCTCAGGTGATAAGCGAGCAGTACGTC.

V usage is TRBV28 and J usage is TRBJ2-1; D gene unclear. This CDR3 is 13 amino acids long. The V and J ends lost 1 base and 9 bases respectively, with 10 bases between them. The germline V gene has CDR1 MDHEN and CDR2 SYDVKM. CDR3 amino acids: CASSLFSYGEQFF. CDR3 bases: TGTGCCAGCAGTTTATTCAGTTACGGTGAGCAGTTCTTC.

The chain joins TRBV4-1 to TRBJ1-2, with unresolved D. The germline V and J ends were trimmed by 5 bases and 4 bases, with 14 bases remaining between them. The CDR3 runs 14 residues. Germline V gene lookup returns CDR1 MGHRA and CDR2 YSYEKL. CDR3 loop: CASSSPGVIYGYTF. The CDR3 nucleotides are TGCGCCAGCAGCAGCCCTGGGGTCATCTATGGCTACACCTTC.